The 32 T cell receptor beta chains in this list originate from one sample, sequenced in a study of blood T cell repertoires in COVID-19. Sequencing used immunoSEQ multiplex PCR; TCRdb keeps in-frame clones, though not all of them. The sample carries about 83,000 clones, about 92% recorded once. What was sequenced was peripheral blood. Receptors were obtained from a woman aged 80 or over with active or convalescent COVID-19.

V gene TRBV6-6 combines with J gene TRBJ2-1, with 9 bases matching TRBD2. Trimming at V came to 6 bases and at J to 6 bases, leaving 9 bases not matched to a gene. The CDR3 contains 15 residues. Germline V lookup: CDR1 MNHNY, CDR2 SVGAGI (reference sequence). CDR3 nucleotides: TGTGCCAGCAGGGGAACGGGACTAGCCCTCAATGAGCAGTTCTTC. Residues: CASRGTGLALNEQFF.

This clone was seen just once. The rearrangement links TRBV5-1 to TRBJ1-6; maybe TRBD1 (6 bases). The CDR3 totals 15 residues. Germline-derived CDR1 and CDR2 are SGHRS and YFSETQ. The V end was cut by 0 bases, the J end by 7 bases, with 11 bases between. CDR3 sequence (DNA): TGCGCCAGCAGCTTGGGGGTAGGGGGAAATTCACCCCTCCACTTT. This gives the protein CASSLGVGGNSPLHF.

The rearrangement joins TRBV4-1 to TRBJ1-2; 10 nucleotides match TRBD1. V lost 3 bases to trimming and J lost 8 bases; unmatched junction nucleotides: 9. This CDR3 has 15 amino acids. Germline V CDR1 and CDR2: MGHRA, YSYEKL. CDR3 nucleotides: TGCGCCAGCAGCCATATCCTAGGGACAGGGGTCGGCTACACCTTC. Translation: CASSHILGTGVGYTF.

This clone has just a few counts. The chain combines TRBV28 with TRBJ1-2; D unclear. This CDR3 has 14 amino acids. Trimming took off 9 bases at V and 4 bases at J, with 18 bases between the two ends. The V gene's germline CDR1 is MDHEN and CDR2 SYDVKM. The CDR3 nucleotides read TGTGCCAGGCCAGGTTGGCTGGTGGGCTATGGCTACACCTTC. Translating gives CARPGWLVGYGYTF.

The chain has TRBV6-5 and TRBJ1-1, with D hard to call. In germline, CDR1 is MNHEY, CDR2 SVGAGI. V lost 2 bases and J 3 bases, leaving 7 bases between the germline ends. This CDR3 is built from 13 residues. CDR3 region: CASSYRRDTEAFF. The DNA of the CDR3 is TGTGCCAGCAGTTACCGGAGGGACACTGAAGCTTTCTTT.

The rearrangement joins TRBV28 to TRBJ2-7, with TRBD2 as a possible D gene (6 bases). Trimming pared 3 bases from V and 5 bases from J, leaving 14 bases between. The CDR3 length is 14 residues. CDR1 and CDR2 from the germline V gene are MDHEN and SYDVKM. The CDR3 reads CASSFGGVEDEQYF. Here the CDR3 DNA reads TGTGCCAGCAGTTTCGGCGGGGTTGAAGACGAGCAGTACTTC.

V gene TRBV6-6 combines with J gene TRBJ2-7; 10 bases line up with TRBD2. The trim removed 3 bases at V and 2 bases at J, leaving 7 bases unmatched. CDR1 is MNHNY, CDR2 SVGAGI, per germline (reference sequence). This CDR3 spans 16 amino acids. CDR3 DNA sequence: TGTGCCAGCAGTTATCAGCGGGGGGGCGATCCCTACGAGCAGTACTTC. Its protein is CASSYQRGGDPYEQYF.

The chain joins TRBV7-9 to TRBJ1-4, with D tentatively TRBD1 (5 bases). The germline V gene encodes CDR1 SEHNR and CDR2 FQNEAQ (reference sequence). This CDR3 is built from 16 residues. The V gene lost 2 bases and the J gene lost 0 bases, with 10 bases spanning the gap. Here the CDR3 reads CASSLLSGATNEKLFF. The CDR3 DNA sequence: TGTGCCAGCAGCTTACTGTCGGGGGCAACTAATGAAAAACTGTTTTTT.

The CDR3 protein is CASSLGGGRGYTF. The CDR3, as DNA: TGTGCCAGCAGCCTGGGAGGGGGGCGCGGCTACACCTTC. V and J are TRBV9 and TRBJ1-2; maybe TRBD1 (6 bases). CDR3 length: 13 amino acids. Trimming shortened V by 4 bases and J by 8 bases, and 15 bases separated the two germline ends. From germline, CDR1 is SGDLS and CDR2 YYNGEE.

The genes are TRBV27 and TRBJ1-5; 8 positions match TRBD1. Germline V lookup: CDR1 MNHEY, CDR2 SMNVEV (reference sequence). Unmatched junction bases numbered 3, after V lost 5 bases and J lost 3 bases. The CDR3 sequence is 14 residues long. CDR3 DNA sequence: TGTGCCAGCAGTCACAGGGGGAACAATCAGCCCCAGCATTTT. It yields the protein CASSHRGNNQPQHF.

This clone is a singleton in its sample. CDR3 protein: CASSFSSGLIQETQYF. CDR3 DNA: TGTGCCAGCAGCTTTAGTAGCGGACTGATCCAAGAGACCCAGTACTTC. The chain recombines TRBV7-2 with TRBJ2-5, with a possible D match to TRBD2 (6 bases). There are 16 residues in the CDR3. V was pared by 3 bases and J by 1 base, with 15 bases between. From germline, CDR1 is SGHTA and CDR2 FQGNSA.

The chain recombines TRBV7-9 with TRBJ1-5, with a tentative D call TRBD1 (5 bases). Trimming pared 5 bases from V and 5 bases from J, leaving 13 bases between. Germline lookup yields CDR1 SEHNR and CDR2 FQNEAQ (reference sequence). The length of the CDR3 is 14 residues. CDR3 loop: CASSPGRADQPQHF. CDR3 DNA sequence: TGTGCCAGCAGCCCGGGCAGGGCGGATCAGCCCCAGCATTTT.

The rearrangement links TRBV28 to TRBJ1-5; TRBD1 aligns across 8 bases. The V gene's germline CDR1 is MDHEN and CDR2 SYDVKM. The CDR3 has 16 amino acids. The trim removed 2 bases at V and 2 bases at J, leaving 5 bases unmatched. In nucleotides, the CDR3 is TGTGCCAGCAGTTTAACAGGGGGTTTGGGCAATCAGCCCCAGCATTTT. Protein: CASSLTGGLGNQPQHF.

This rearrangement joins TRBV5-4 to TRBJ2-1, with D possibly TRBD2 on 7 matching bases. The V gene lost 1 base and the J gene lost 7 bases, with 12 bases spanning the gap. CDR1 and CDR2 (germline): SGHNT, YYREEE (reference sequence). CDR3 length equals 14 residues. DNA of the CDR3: TGTGCCAGCAGCTTGTGGGGAGGGGGTAATGAGCAGTTCTTC. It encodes CASSLWGGGNEQFF.

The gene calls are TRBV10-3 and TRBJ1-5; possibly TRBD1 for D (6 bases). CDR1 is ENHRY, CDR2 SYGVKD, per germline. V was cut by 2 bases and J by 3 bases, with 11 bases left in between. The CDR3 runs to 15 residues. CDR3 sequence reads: CAISEGDTPNQPQHF. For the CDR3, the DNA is TGTGCCATCAGTGAGGGGGACACCCCCAATCAGCCCCAGCATTTT.

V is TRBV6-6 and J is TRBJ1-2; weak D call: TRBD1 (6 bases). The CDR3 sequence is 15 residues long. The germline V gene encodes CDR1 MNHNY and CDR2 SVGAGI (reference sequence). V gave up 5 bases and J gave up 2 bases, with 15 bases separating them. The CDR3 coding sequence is TGTGCCAGCAGTACCTCCGTGACAGGCAACTATGGCTACACCTTC. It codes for CASSTSVTGNYGYTF.

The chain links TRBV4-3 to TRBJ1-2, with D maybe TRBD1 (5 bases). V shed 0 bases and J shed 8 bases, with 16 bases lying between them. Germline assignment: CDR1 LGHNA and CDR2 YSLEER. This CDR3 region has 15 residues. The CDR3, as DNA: TGCGCCAGCAGCCAAGAAGGGCGCAGGGCTGACGGCTACACCTTC. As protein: CASSQEGRRADGYTF.

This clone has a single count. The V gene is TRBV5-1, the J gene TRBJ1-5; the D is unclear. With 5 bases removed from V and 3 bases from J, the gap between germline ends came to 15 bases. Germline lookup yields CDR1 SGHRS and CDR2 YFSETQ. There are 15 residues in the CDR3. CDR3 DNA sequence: TGCGCCAGCAGACCTAGTCCCTTCACCAATCAGCCCCAGCATTTT. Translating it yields CASRPSPFTNQPQHF. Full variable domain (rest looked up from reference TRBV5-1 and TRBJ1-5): KAGVTQTPRYLIKTRGQQVTLSCSPISGHRSVSWYQQTPGQGLQFLFEYFSETQRNKGNFPGRFSGRQFSNSRSEMNVSTLELGDSALYLCASRPSPFTNQPQHFGDGTRLSIL.

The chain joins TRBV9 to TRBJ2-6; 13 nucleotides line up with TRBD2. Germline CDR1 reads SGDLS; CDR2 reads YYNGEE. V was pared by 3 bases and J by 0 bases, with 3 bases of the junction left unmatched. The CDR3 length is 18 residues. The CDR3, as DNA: TGTGCCAGCAGCGCGACTAGCGGGGGGATCTCTGGGGCCAACGTCCTGACTTTC. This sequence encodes CASSATSGGISGANVLTF.

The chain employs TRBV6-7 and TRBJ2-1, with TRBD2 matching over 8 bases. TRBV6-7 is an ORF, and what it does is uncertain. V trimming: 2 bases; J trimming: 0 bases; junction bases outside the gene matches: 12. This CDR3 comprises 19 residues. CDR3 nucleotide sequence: TGTGCCAGCAGTTACCCCCTTTCGGGAGGGGTGAGCTCCTACAATGAGCAGTTCTTC. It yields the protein CASSYPLSGGVSSYNEQFF.

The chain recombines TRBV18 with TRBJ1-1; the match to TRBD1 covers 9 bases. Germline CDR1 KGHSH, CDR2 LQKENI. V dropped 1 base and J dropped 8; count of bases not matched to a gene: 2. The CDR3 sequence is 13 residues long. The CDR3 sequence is CASSPLGQGEAFF. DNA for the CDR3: TGTGCCAGCTCACCACTGGGACAGGGAGAAGCTTTCTTT. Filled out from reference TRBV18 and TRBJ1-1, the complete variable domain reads NAGVMQNPRHLVRRRGQEARLRCSPMKGHSHVYWYRQLPEEGLKFMVYLQKENIIDESGMPKERFSAEFPKEGPSILRIQQVVRGDSAAYFCASSPLGQGEAFFGQGTRLTVV.

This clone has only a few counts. The CDR3 spells CASSIVAGSDYGYTF. The CDR3 DNA reads as TGTGCCAGTAGTATAGTCGCAGGTTCGGACTATGGCTACACCTTC. V gene TRBV19 combines with J gene TRBJ1-2, with D hard to call. With 1 base removed from V and 3 bases from J, the gap between germline ends came to 12 bases. The CDR3 is made up of 15 amino acids. CDR1 LNHDA and CDR2 SQIVND come from the germline V gene (reference sequence).

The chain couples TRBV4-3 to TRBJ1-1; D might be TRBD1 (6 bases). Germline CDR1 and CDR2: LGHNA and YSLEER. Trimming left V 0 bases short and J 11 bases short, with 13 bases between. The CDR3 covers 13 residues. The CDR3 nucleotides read TGCGCCAGCAGCCAAGATTCAGGGGCGGACGCTTTCTTT. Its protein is CASSQDSGADAFF.

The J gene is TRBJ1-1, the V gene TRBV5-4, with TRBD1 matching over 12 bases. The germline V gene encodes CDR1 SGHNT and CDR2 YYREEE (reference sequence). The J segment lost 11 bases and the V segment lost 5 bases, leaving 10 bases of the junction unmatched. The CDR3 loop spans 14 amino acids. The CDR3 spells CASSPGQGARRAFF. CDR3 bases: TGTGCCAGCAGTCCGGGACAGGGGGCCCGAAGGGCTTTCTTT.

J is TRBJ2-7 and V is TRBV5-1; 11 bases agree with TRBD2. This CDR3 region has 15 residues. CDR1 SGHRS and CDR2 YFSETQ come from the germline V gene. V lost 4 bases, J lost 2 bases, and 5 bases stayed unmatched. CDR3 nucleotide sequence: TGCGCCAGCAGCCTGACTAGCGGGGCGACCTACGAGCAGTACTTC. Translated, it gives CASSLTSGATYEQYF.

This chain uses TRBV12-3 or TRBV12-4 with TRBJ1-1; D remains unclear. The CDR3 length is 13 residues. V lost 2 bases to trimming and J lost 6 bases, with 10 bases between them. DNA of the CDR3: TGTGCCAGCAGTTTAATTAGAGTCTCTGAAGCTTTCTTT. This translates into CASSLIRVSEAFF.

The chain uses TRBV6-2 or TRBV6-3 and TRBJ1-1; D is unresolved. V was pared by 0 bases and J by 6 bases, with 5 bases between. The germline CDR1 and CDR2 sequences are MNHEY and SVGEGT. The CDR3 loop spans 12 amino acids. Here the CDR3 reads CASSYSGAEAFF. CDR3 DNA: TGTGCCAGCAGTTACTCCGGGGCTGAAGCTTTCTTT.

DNA of the CDR3: TGTGCCAGCAGTGACAGGCGAACCTCTGGGGCCAACGTCCTGACTTTC. Amino acid sequence: CASSDRRTSGANVLTF. This chain joins TRBV2 and TRBJ2-6; D is uncertain. Per germline, CDR1 SNHLY and CDR2 FYNNEI. V lost 3 bases and J lost 0, with 9 bases in between. The CDR3 sequence is 16 residues long.

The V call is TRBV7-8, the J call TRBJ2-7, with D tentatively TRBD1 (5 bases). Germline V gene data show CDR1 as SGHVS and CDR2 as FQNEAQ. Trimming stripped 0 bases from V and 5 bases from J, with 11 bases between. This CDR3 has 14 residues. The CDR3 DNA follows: TGTGCCAGCAGCTTAGCAGGGGCCGGCAACGAGCAGTACTTC. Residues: CASSLAGAGNEQYF.

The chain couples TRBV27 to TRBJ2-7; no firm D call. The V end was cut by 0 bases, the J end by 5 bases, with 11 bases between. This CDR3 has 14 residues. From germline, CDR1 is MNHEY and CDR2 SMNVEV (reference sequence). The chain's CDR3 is CASSLSSWFHEQYF. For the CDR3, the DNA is TGTGCCAGCAGTTTATCGAGTTGGTTCCACGAGCAGTACTTC.

Written as DNA, the CDR3 is TGTGCCAGCAGCCGACAGGGGGGCCACGAGCAGTACTTC. It encodes CASSRQGGHEQYF. The rearrangement joins TRBV6-2 or TRBV6-3 to TRBJ2-7, with 9 bases matching TRBD1. The V segment lost 6 bases and the J segment 5 bases; nucleotides outside the gene matches: 5. The germline V gene encodes CDR1 MNHEY and CDR2 SVGEGT. The CDR3 spans 13 residues.

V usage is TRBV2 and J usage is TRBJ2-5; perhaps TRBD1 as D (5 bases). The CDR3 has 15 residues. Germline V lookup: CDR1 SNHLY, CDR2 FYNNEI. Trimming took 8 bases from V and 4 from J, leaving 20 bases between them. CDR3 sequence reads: CASPGTDSPLETQYF. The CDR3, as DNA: TGTGCCAGCCCTGGTACCGACAGCCCCCTAGAGACCCAGTACTTC.